This is a list of T cell receptor beta chains from one sample in a study of blood T cell repertoires in COVID-19. Sequenced by immunoSEQ multiplex PCR; TCRdb stores in-frame clones only, minus some. The table shows about 220,000 clones, with about four fifths occurring only once. Material for sequencing was PBMCs or T cells enriched from blood (not recorded which). The receptor set was obtained from a woman aged 55-70 years who had recovered from COVID-19. Each CDR3 is given with its conserved first and last residue. D genes are given only for firm matches. Rows give clone size only sometimes, using once, few, many, or a class for an expanded clone.

j_call: TRBJ1-6
v_call: TRBV7-2
d_call: .
clone_size: few
cdr3_nt: TGTGCCAGCAGCTTAGCCCTAGGGACAATCGGTTCACCCCTCCACTTT
cdr3_aa: CASSLALGTIGSPLHF

j_call: TRBJ1-3
v_call: TRBV5-1
d_call: TRBD1
clone_size: .
cdr3_nt: TGCGCCAGCAGCTTAACAGGGGGCGCGGATGGAAACACCATATATTTT
cdr3_aa: CASSLTGGADGNTIYF

j_call: TRBJ1-5
v_call: TRBV7-9
d_call: .
clone_size: .
cdr3_nt: TGTGCCAGCACCCGGGACGGGGGAGGGCCCCAGCATTTT
cdr3_aa: CASTRDGGGPQHF

j_call: TRBJ2-6
v_call: TRBV6-5
d_call: .
clone_size: .
cdr3_nt: TGTGCCAGCAGTTACTCGGGCAGCTCTGGGGCCAACGTCCTGACTTTC
cdr3_aa: CASSYSGSSGANVLTF

j_call: TRBJ2-3
v_call: TRBV7-2
d_call: TRBD2
clone_size: .
cdr3_nt: TGTGCCAGCAGCGACTCGAGCGGGGGGGCAGATACGCAGTATTTT
cdr3_aa: CASSDSSGGADTQYF

j_call: TRBJ1-1
v_call: TRBV24-1
d_call: .
clone_size: .
cdr3_nt: TGTGCCACCCGACCCGGCCGGGTAGAAATGAACACTGAAGCTTTCTTT
cdr3_aa: CATRPGRVEMNTEAFF

j_call: TRBJ2-7
v_call: TRBV11-2
d_call: TRBD2
clone_size: few
cdr3_nt: TGTGCCAGCAGCCTCCTACGGGGCGGGAGCTACGAGCAGTACTTC
cdr3_aa: CASSLLRGGSYEQYF

j_call: TRBJ2-1
v_call: TRBV18
d_call: .
clone_size: few
cdr3_nt: TGTGCCAGCTCTCGACAGGCCTCCTACAATGAGCAGTTCTTC
cdr3_aa: CASSRQASYNEQFF

j_call: TRBJ2-1
v_call: TRBV6-2/TRBV6-3
d_call: .
clone_size: .
cdr3_nt: TGTGCCAGCAGTGAGGGGGGGTTTACCTACAATGAGCAGTTCTTC
cdr3_aa: CASSEGGFTYNEQFF

j_call: TRBJ2-7
v_call: TRBV7-9
d_call: .
clone_size: .
cdr3_nt: TGTGCCAGCAGCCCCCCCGGCCAGGGCAAGTACTTC
cdr3_aa: CASSPPGQGKYF

j_call: TRBJ1-5
v_call: TRBV12-3/TRBV12-4
d_call: .
clone_size: .
cdr3_nt: TGTGCCAGCAGCTTGGGGCAGGGACAGCCCCAGCATTTT
cdr3_aa: CASSLGQGQPQHF

j_call: TRBJ1-2
v_call: TRBV6-2/TRBV6-3
d_call: .
clone_size: .
cdr3_nt: TGTGCCAGCAGTTACTCGGGGCAGCCTGGCTACACCTTC
cdr3_aa: CASSYSGQPGYTF

j_call: TRBJ1-4
v_call: TRBV4-1
d_call: .
clone_size: .
cdr3_nt: TGCGCCAGCAGCCAAGATTTTAAGGGAGCAGAAAAACTGTTTTTT
cdr3_aa: CASSQDFKGAEKLFF

j_call: TRBJ1-4
v_call: TRBV7-2
d_call: TRBD1
clone_size: .
cdr3_nt: TGTGCCAGCAGCTTTACAGGGGGGACTAATGAAAAACTGTTTTTT
cdr3_aa: CASSFTGGTNEKLFF

j_call: TRBJ1-2
v_call: TRBV5-6
d_call: .
clone_size: .
cdr3_nt: TGTGCCAGCAGCTTGCTCAGGGGATCTTATGGCTACACCTTC
cdr3_aa: CASSLLRGSYGYTF

j_call: TRBJ2-5
v_call: TRBV2
d_call: .
clone_size: .
cdr3_nt: TGTGCCAGCAGTGACGGTAGCGGAGGAAAAGAGACCCAGTACTTC
cdr3_aa: CASSDGSGGKETQYF

j_call: TRBJ1-1
v_call: TRBV27
d_call: TRBD1
clone_size: .
cdr3_nt: TGTGCCAGCCAGGGACAGGGACTAACTGAAGCTTTCTTT
cdr3_aa: CASQGQGLTEAFF

j_call: TRBJ1-6
v_call: TRBV7-9
d_call: TRBD1
clone_size: .
cdr3_nt: TGTGCCAGCAGCCCGGACAGGGCACCGCTTCCTCCCCTCCACTTT
cdr3_aa: CASSPDRAPLPPLHF

j_call: TRBJ1-4
v_call: TRBV7-9
d_call: .
clone_size: .
cdr3_nt: TGTGCCAGCAGCTCCGGATGGAGTGCAACTAATGAAAAACTGTTTTTT
cdr3_aa: CASSSGWSATNEKLFF

j_call: TRBJ1-6
v_call: TRBV12-3/TRBV12-4
d_call: TRBD1
clone_size: .
cdr3_nt: TGTGCCAGCAGTTTAGCCCGGGACAGGCCCCTCCACTTT
cdr3_aa: CASSLARDRPLHF

j_call: TRBJ1-2
v_call: TRBV5-6
d_call: .
clone_size: .
cdr3_nt: TGTGCCAGCAGTTGGGGGGGATATGGCTACACCTTC
cdr3_aa: CASSWGGYGYTF

j_call: TRBJ2-3
v_call: TRBV30
d_call: .
clone_size: .
cdr3_nt: TGTGCCTGGAGTGGAGGAGGGAGGGATACGCAGTATTTT
cdr3_aa: CAWSGGGRDTQYF

j_call: TRBJ2-7
v_call: TRBV11-2
d_call: .
clone_size: .
cdr3_nt: TGTGCCAGCAGCTCTTGGGCCCGAGCCTCCTACGAGCAGTACTTC
cdr3_aa: CASSSWARASYEQYF

j_call: TRBJ1-4
v_call: TRBV19
d_call: .
clone_size: .
cdr3_nt: TGTGCCAGTAGTGACTTGAAGGGGATTGCTAATGAAAAACTGTTTTTT
cdr3_aa: CASSDLKGIANEKLFF

j_call: TRBJ2-2
v_call: TRBV5-5
d_call: .
clone_size: .
cdr3_nt: TGTGCCAGCAGCTTGCAGGGAGGGAACACCGGGGAGCTGTTTTTT
cdr3_aa: CASSLQGGNTGELFF

j_call: TRBJ1-1
v_call: TRBV10-3
d_call: .
clone_size: .
cdr3_nt: TGTGCCATCAGTGGTCCGAGGACTGAAGCTTTCTTT
cdr3_aa: CAISGPRTEAFF

j_call: TRBJ2-5
v_call: TRBV10-1
d_call: .
clone_size: .
cdr3_nt: TGCGCCAGCAGTGCTCGGTTCCAAGATACCCAGTACTTC
cdr3_aa: CASSARFQDTQYF

j_call: TRBJ1-2
v_call: TRBV4-3
d_call: .
clone_size: once
cdr3_nt: TGCGCCAGCAGCCAGGAAGAGGATCCCGGCTATGACTATGGCTACACCTTC
cdr3_aa: CASSQEEDPGYDYGYTF

j_call: TRBJ2-1
v_call: TRBV28
d_call: .
clone_size: .
cdr3_nt: TGTGCCAGCAGTTCCCCAGGGTCCCGCAATGAGCAGTTCTTC
cdr3_aa: CASSSPGSRNEQFF

j_call: TRBJ2-2
v_call: TRBV24-1
d_call: .
clone_size: .
cdr3_nt: TGTGCCACCAGTGATAACAGGGACGCGAACACCGGGGAGCTGTTTTTT
cdr3_aa: CATSDNRDANTGELFF

j_call: TRBJ1-4
v_call: TRBV7-8
d_call: TRBD1
clone_size: .
cdr3_nt: TGTGCCAGCAGCTCTCGGGACAGGGGGGAAAAACTGTTTTTT
cdr3_aa: CASSSRDRGEKLFF

j_call: TRBJ1-1
v_call: TRBV5-1
d_call: .
clone_size: many
cdr3_nt: TGCGCCAGCAGCCCCCTGACAGGTTCGCGTTCAGAAGCTTTCTTT
cdr3_aa: CASSPLTGSRSEAFF

j_call: TRBJ2-5
v_call: TRBV18
d_call: .
clone_size: few
cdr3_nt: TGTGCCAGCTCCTATACTACCCAAGAGACCCAGTACTTC
cdr3_aa: CASSYTTQETQYF